Presented here are 18 T cell receptor beta chains from one specimen sequenced in a study of cytomegalovirus exposure and HLA in healthy donors. Amplification used 60 Vbeta primers and 13 Jbeta primers. The data were produced by immunoSEQ multiplex PCR, yet TCRdb's version contains in-frame clones alone and is incomplete. The table has about 95,000 clones, about three quarters seen once. The material sequenced was PBMCs. The receptors originated from a man aged 60 to 69 in good health and CMV-seronegative.

The CDR3 DNA reads TGCAGCCCAACGCCGGGACAGGGAGTAGGAAACACCATATATTTT. Its protein is CSPTPGQGVGNTIYF. J is TRBJ1-3 and V is TRBV29-1, with 9 bases fitting TRBD1. Losses at the gene ends were 8 bases for V and 4 bases for J; bases not matched to a gene: 12. The CDR3 has 15 amino acids. Germline V gives CDR1 SQVTM, CDR2 ANQGSEA. The entire variable domain, with the rest obtained from reference TRBV29-1 and TRBJ1-3, is as follows: SAVISQKPSRDICQRGTSLTIQCQVDSQVTMMFWYRQQPGQSLTLIATANQGSEATYESGFVIDKFPISRPNLTFSTLTVSNMSPEDSSIYLCSPTPGQGVGNTIYFGEGSWLTVV.

The genes are TRBV15 and TRBJ1-5; weak D call: TRBD1 (6 bases). The CDR3 has 14 amino acids. The germline V gene encodes CDR1 LNHNV and CDR2 YYDKDF (reference sequence). V lost 5 bases and J lost 7, with 15 bases in between. The CDR3 DNA sequence: TGTGCCACCAGCCTCAACAGGGATGGGCAGCCCCAGCATTTT. As protein: CATSLNRDGQPQHF.

V is TRBV12-5 and J is TRBJ1-2; 7 bases align to TRBD1. Losses at the gene ends were 7 bases for V and 3 bases for J; bases not matched to a gene: 5. The CDR3 sequence is 13 residues long. The germline gives CDR1 LGHNT, CDR2 FRNRAP. This CDR3 is CASALGTDYGYTF. The CDR3 region has the DNA TGTGCTAGTGCTCTCGGGACAGACTATGGCTACACCTTC.

This rearrangement joins TRBV7-2 to TRBJ2-3; 10 nucleotides agree with TRBD2. This CDR3 is 15 amino acids long. V was clipped by 2 bases and J by 3 bases; unmatched bases: 2. Germline V gene lookup returns CDR1 SGHTA and CDR2 FQGNSA. The CDR3 coding sequence is TGTGCCAGCAGCTTATTAGCGGGGGGTACAGATACGCAGTATTTT. Amino acids: CASSLLAGGTDTQYF.

The V and J genes are TRBV5-1 and TRBJ2-3, with a weak D call TRBD1 (5 bases). Per germline, CDR1 SGHRS and CDR2 YFSETQ. Between the trimmed V and J ends, which lost 0 bases and 6 bases, there was a span of 11 bases. The CDR3 sequence is 14 residues long. The CDR3 loop reads CASSLAQGSDTQYF. The CDR3 DNA is TGCGCCAGCAGCTTGGCTCAGGGTAGTGATACGCAGTATTTT. Looking up the rest from reference TRBV5-1 and TRBJ2-3 gives the full variable domain: KAGVTQTPRYLIKTRGQQVTLSCSPISGHRSVSWYQQTPGQGLQFLFEYFSETQRNKGNFPGRFSGRQFSNSRSEMNVSTLELGDSALYLCASSLAQGSDTQYFGPGTRLTVL.

The chain combines TRBV5-1 with TRBJ1-6; 8 nucleotides match TRBD1. This CDR3 comprises 14 residues. The V segment lost 5 bases and the J segment 7 bases; nucleotides outside the gene matches: 5. The V gene's germline CDR1 is SGHRS and CDR2 YFSETQ. CDR3 DNA sequence: TGCGCCAGCAGAGATACAGGGGGAAATTCACCCCTCCACTTT. Translation: CASRDTGGNSPLHF.

Only a few counts were recorded for this clone. This sequence joins TRBV5-1 and TRBJ2-2; D possibly corresponds to TRBD1 (5 bases). The CDR3 extends over 14 amino acids. Germline loops: CDR1 SGHRS, CDR2 YFSETQ. V was pared by 5 bases and J by 1 base, with 9 bases between. The CDR3 sequence is CASRDTGNTGELFF. The DNA of the CDR3 is TGCGCCAGCAGGGATACAGGGAACACCGGGGAGCTGTTTTTT.

The chain recombines TRBV6-7 with TRBJ1-4, with TRBD1 matching over 9 bases. TRBV6-7 is classed as an ORF, of uncertain function. The CDR3 is 14 residues long. V was clipped by 5 bases and J by 5 bases; unmatched bases: 3. CDR3 sequence reads: CASSPGTGNEKLFF. CDR3 sequence (DNA): TGTGCCAGCAGTCCCGGGACAGGGAATGAAAAACTGTTTTTT.

The V and J genes are TRBV19 and TRBJ2-7; perhaps TRBD2 as D (5 bases). V lost 9 bases and J 6 bases, leaving 18 bases between the germline ends. This CDR3 comprises 13 residues. Per the germline V gene, CDR1 is LNHDA and CDR2 is SQIVND (reference sequence). In DNA, the CDR3 is TGTGCCAGCTCCCGGGTCCACGGAGGCGAGCAGTACTTC. Its protein product is CASSRVHGGEQYF. The whole variable domain, filled in from reference TRBV19 and TRBJ2-7, reads DGGITQSPKYLFRKEGQNVTLSCEQNLNHDAMYWYRQDPGQGLRLIYYSQIVNDFQKGDIAEGYSVSREKKESFPLTVTSAQKNPTAFYLCASSRVHGGEQYFGPGTRLTVT.

V is TRBV27 and J is TRBJ1-6; D call uncertain. CDR1 is MNHEY, CDR2 SMNVEV, per germline (reference sequence). This CDR3 is 13 amino acids long. The V end lost 4 bases, the J end lost 7 bases, and 8 bases lay between the germline ends. For the CDR3, the DNA is TGTGCCAGCAGTTGGAGGGAGAATTCACCCCTCCACTTT. Its protein product is CASSWRENSPLHF.

This clone was observed once. The chain employs TRBV28 and TRBJ2-1, with a weak D call TRBD2 (6 bases). This CDR3 has 15 amino acids. V dropped 8 bases and J dropped 2 bases, with 16 bases sitting between them. Germline V gene lookup returns CDR1 MDHEN and CDR2 SYDVKM. CDR3 amino acids: CASWGVGGTYNEQFF. The CDR3 DNA is TGTGCCAGCTGGGGGGTTGGAGGTACCTACAATGAGCAGTTCTTC.

J is TRBJ1-2 and V is TRBV10-1; 7 nucleotides line up with TRBD1. The germline gives CDR1 WNHNN, CDR2 SYGVQD (reference sequence). J was trimmed by 4 bases and V by 2 bases; bases with no gene match: 1. The CDR3 covers 13 residues. Written as DNA, the CDR3 is TGCGCCAGCAGTGAGGACAGGGCCTATGGCTACACCTTC. Its protein product is CASSEDRAYGYTF.

DNA for the CDR3: TGCAGCGTCTCCGGGACTAGCGGGGCCCTGGGAGATACGCAGTATTTT. It yields the protein CSVSGTSGALGDTQYF. This sequence joins TRBV29-1 and TRBJ2-3, with 13 nucleotides matching TRBD2. The CDR3 runs to 16 residues. J gave up 5 bases and V 6 bases, and 11 bases lay outside the gene matches. In germline, CDR1 is SQVTM, CDR2 ANQGSEA.

This clone was seen a handful of times. The rearrangement joins TRBV2 to TRBJ1-5; D is undetermined. Germline values: CDR1 SNHLY, CDR2 FYNNEI. V lost 4 bases, J lost 4 bases, and 8 bases lay in between. This CDR3 is built from 13 residues. The CDR3 sequence is CASSGQDNQPQHF. CDR3 DNA: TGTGCCAGCAGTGGCCAGGATAATCAGCCCCAGCATTTT.

CDR3 in amino acids: CASRRGTGAGYTF. Here the CDR3 DNA reads TGTGCCAGCAGGCGCGGGACAGGGGCTGGCTACACCTTC. The chain links TRBV6-6 to TRBJ1-2; 10 nucleotides align to TRBD1. Germline V gives CDR1 MNHNY, CDR2 SVGAGI (reference sequence). V trimming: 6 bases; J trimming: 7 bases; junction bases outside the gene matches: 5. The CDR3 runs 13 residues.

The chain links TRBV7-2 to TRBJ2-1; 7 bases fit TRBD2. V was pared by 5 bases and J by 6 bases, with 10 bases of the junction left unmatched. CDR1 and CDR2 (germline): SGHTA, FQGNSA. The CDR3 runs to 15 residues. The CDR3 protein is CASSPAGRGFNEQFF. CDR3 nucleotide sequence: TGTGCCAGCAGCCCCGCCGGGCGGGGGTTCAATGAGCAGTTCTTC.

The chain combines TRBV29-1 with TRBJ1-2; no clear D gene. The germline CDR1 and CDR2 sequences are SQVTM and ANQGSEA. The germline V and J ends were trimmed by 6 bases and 0 bases, with 17 bases remaining between them. The CDR3 totals 15 residues. The CDR3 coding sequence is TGCAGCGTGGGCGGAGGAGACCGCGCTAACTATGGCTACACCTTC. It encodes CSVGGGDRANYGYTF. The entire variable domain, with the rest obtained from reference TRBV29-1 and TRBJ1-2, is as follows: SAVISQKPSRDICQRGTSLTIQCQVDSQVTMMFWYRQQPGQSLTLIATANQGSEATYESGFVIDKFPISRPNLTFSTLTVSNMSPEDSSIYLCSVGGGDRANYGYTFGSGTRLTVV.

The chain's CDR3 is CASSFQGSSNTGELFF. For the CDR3, the DNA is TGTGCCAGCAGTTTCCAGGGGAGTTCGAACACCGGGGAGCTGTTTTTT. The chain recombines TRBV27 with TRBJ2-2; D is possibly TRBD1 (6 bases). Between the trimmed V and J ends, which lost 3 bases and 0 bases, there was a span of 11 bases. From germline, CDR1 is MNHEY and CDR2 SMNVEV (reference sequence). The CDR3 totals 16 residues.